Below, 25 T cell receptor beta chains from the same sample are listed, as sequenced in a study of shared clonotypes between healthy human individuals. Sequenced by immunoSEQ multiplex PCR; TCRdb stores in-frame clones only, minus some. Seen here are about 2,500,000 clones, about 92% observed once, and the top ten hold around 0.14%. Sequencing was performed on naive CD4+ T cells sorted from blood. As for subset: CD45RA+ positively selected. The receptors were gathered from a man aged 18 to 29 in good health.

The chain uses TRBV10-3 and TRBJ2-1; 8 bases are shared with TRBD2. V lost 0 bases, J lost 3 bases, and 7 bases stayed unmatched. CDR3 length equals 17 residues. CDR1 ENHRY and CDR2 SYGVKD come from the germline V gene. CDR3 in amino acids: CAISESPGGAVYNEQFF. CDR3 sequence (DNA): TGTGCCATCAGTGAGTCGCCGGGGGGGGCGGTCTACAATGAGCAGTTCTTC.

V is TRBV5-6 and J is TRBJ1-2; 8 bases line up with TRBD1. The V gene's germline CDR1 is SGHDT and CDR2 YYEEEE. V gave up 1 base and J gave up 3 bases; unmatched junction bases: 5. The CDR3 totals 15 residues. The CDR3 nucleotides are TGTGCCAGCAGCTTGCCCGGACAGGGTTACTATGGCTACACCTTC. Translating gives CASSLPGQGYYGYTF.

This clone was recorded once. CDR3 region: CASSFAESSYEQYF. The CDR3, as DNA: TGTGCCAGCAGCTTTGCAGAGAGCTCCTACGAGCAGTACTTC. The chain uses TRBV7-9 and TRBJ2-7; D uncertain. The CDR3 is made up of 14 amino acids. Looked up from germline, CDR1 is SEHNR and CDR2 is FQNEAQ (reference sequence). V shed 3 bases and J shed 0 bases, with 9 bases lying between them.

J is TRBJ2-7 and V is TRBV5-1; 9 bases are shared with TRBD2. V dropped 3 bases and J dropped 5; count of bases not matched to a gene: 6. The CDR3 extends over 14 amino acids. Germline loops: CDR1 SGHRS, CDR2 YFSETQ. The CDR3 DNA reads TGCGCCAGCAGCTCGGGACTAGCAAGGAACGAGCAGTACTTC. It specifies CASSSGLARNEQYF.

J is TRBJ1-2 and V is TRBV27; 7 bases agree with TRBD1. Unmatched junction bases numbered 10, after V lost 1 base and J lost 8 bases. This CDR3 has 15 amino acids. CDR1 is MNHEY and CDR2 is SMNVEV in the germline V gene (reference sequence). The CDR3 coding sequence is TGTGCCAGCAGTTTATATCTTCCAGGGGGTCAGGGCTACACCTTC. This codes for CASSLYLPGGQGYTF.

The chain joins TRBV9 to TRBJ2-5, with 9 bases matching TRBD2. CDR1 is SGDLS and CDR2 is YYNGEE in the germline V gene. The CDR3 contains 15 residues. The junction had 7 bases not matched to a gene; V was cut back by 2 bases and J by 5 bases. The CDR3 here is CASSVNSGGGETQYF. The CDR3, as DNA: TGTGCCAGCAGCGTCAATAGCGGGGGAGGGGAGACCCAGTACTTC. The complete variable domain, with remaining parts taken from reference TRBV9 and TRBJ2-5, reads DSGVTQTPKHLITATGQRVTLRCSPRSGDLSVYWYQQSLDQGLQFLIQYYNGEERAKGNILERFSAQQFPDLHSELNLSSLELGDSALYFCASSVNSGGGETQYFGPGTRLLVL.

The chain employs TRBV28 and TRBJ1-1; D is unclear. V lost 7 bases and J 3 bases, leaving 18 bases between the germline ends. Germline loops: CDR1 MDHEN, CDR2 SYDVKM. This CDR3 spans 15 amino acids. The CDR3 spells CASIIPGPRDTEAFF. CDR3 sequence (DNA): TGTGCCAGCATAATCCCAGGACCGCGGGACACTGAAGCTTTCTTT.

The chain has TRBV19 and TRBJ2-7; TRBD1 aligns across 10 bases. The CDR3 consists of 15 residues. Germline V gene data show CDR1 as LNHDA and CDR2 as SQIVND (reference sequence). The trim removed 4 bases at V and 2 bases at J, leaving 5 bases unmatched. The CDR3 bases are TGTGCCAGTAGTAATTCCGGGACAGGGGCCTACGAGCAGTACTTC. Encoded protein: CASSNSGTGAYEQYF. The whole variable domain, filled in from reference TRBV19 and TRBJ2-7, reads DGGITQSPKYLFRKEGQNVTLSCEQNLNHDAMYWYRQDPGQGLRLIYYSQIVNDFQKGDIAEGYSVSREKKESFPLTVTSAQKNPTAFYLCASSNSGTGAYEQYFGPGTRLTVT.

The CDR3 spells CASSPRQGPANYGYTF. CDR3 sequence (DNA): TGTGCCAGCAGTCCGAGACAGGGCCCAGCTAACTATGGCTACACCTTC. The chain recombines TRBV6-6 with TRBJ1-2; TRBD1 aligns across 7 bases. The V segment lost 5 bases and the J segment 0 bases; nucleotides outside the gene matches: 9. In germline, CDR1 is MNHNY, CDR2 SVGAGI (reference sequence). The CDR3 loop spans 16 amino acids.

This clone was seen once. This sequence joins TRBV5-1 and TRBJ2-7, with TRBD1 as a possible D gene (5 bases). The CDR3 sequence is 15 residues long. Trimming took 0 bases from V and 3 from J, leaving 13 bases between them. The V gene's germline CDR1 is SGHRS and CDR2 YFSETQ. CDR3 DNA: TGCGCCAGCAGCTTGGCTCCAGGGTCCAACTACGAGCAGTACTTC. It yields the protein CASSLAPGSNYEQYF.

This clone was detected once. The chain couples TRBV7-2 to TRBJ2-1; 8 bases fit TRBD2. This CDR3 region has 12 residues. CDR1 is SGHTA, CDR2 FQGNSA, per germline. V lost 5 bases and J lost 14; bases outside the gene matches: 8. CDR3 DNA sequence: TGTGCCAGCAGCCCGGCGGCGGGAGGAAAGTTCTTC. Protein product: CASSPAAGGKFF.

The gene calls are TRBV28 and TRBJ1-4, with 9 bases aligning to TRBD1. The CDR3 totals 15 residues. J gave up 7 bases and V 6 bases, and 9 bases lay outside the gene matches. CDR1 MDHEN and CDR2 SYDVKM come from the germline V gene. The CDR3 DNA follows: TGTGCCAGCAGCTCACCGGGACAGGGCTCTGAAAAACTGTTTTTT. It yields the protein CASSSPGQGSEKLFF.

The sample holds one count of this clone. This chain links TRBV5-1 with TRBJ1-3, with D possibly matching TRBD1 (5 bases). V lost 0 bases and J lost 4, with 11 bases in between. CDR3 length equals 15 residues. The V gene's germline CDR1 is SGHRS and CDR2 YFSETQ. In DNA form, the CDR3 reads TGCGCCAGCAGCTTGGAGTCAGGGAAAGGAAACACCATATATTTT. Translating gives CASSLESGKGNTIYF.

V is TRBV4-1 and J is TRBJ2-7; the D gene is possibly TRBD1 (5 bases). This CDR3 has 15 amino acids. Trimming shortened V by 3 bases and J by 4 bases, and 16 bases separated the two germline ends. The germline V gene has CDR1 MGHRA and CDR2 YSYEKL. CDR3 DNA sequence: TGCGCCAGCAGCCATGGTGCAGGGTTTCAGTACGAGCAGTACTTC. This gives the protein CASSHGAGFQYEQYF.

J is TRBJ2-3 and V is TRBV10-2; 11 bases match TRBD1. Germline V CDR1 and CDR2: WSHSY, SAAADI. After removal of 5 bases from V and 2 bases from J, the junction contained 9 bases not matched to a gene. CDR3 length equals 17 residues. The chain's CDR3 is CASSRLTGQGVTDTQYF. The DNA of the CDR3 is TGCGCCAGCAGTCGACTGACGGGACAGGGGGTCACAGATACGCAGTATTTT.

This clone was observed once. The J gene is TRBJ1-3, the V gene TRBV7-2; no firm D call. The CDR3 runs 16 residues. Trimming stripped 1 base from V and 1 base from J, with 11 bases between. CDR1 and CDR2 (germline): SGHTA, FQGNSA. The CDR3 spells CASSLGSGGSGNTIYF. The DNA for the CDR3 is TGTGCCAGCAGCTTAGGCTCGGGTGGATCTGGAAACACCATATATTTT.

The chain is built from TRBV7-2 and TRBJ2-1; 9 positions agree with TRBD2. Germline values: CDR1 SGHTA, CDR2 FQGNSA. The CDR3 runs to 17 residues. The junction had 10 bases not matched to a gene; V was cut back by 5 bases and J by 2 bases. As DNA, the CDR3 is TGTGCCAGCAGCCTCCCCAGAGCGGGAGGCCCCTACAATGAGCAGTTCTTC. As protein: CASSLPRAGGPYNEQFF.

CDR3 coding DNA: TGTGCCAGTAGTTCCTCCCTGACAGCAGATACGCAGTATTTT. It is translated as CASSSSLTADTQYF. This chain links TRBV19 with TRBJ2-3, with D possibly matching TRBD1 (5 bases). This CDR3 spans 14 amino acids. Germline V gives CDR1 LNHDA, CDR2 SQIVND (reference sequence). V shed 5 bases and J shed 4 bases, with 13 bases lying between them.

The V gene is TRBV18, the J gene TRBJ1-5; D gene unclear. V gave up 5 bases and J gave up 7 bases, with 12 bases separating them. The germline CDR1 and CDR2 sequences are KGHSH and LQKENI. The CDR3 runs 13 residues. DNA for the CDR3: TGTGCCAGCTCAGGAGGGTTGGGGCAGCCCCAGCATTTT. It encodes CASSGGLGQPQHF.

The rearrangement joins TRBV29-1 to TRBJ2-7; TRBD2 aligns across 8 bases. There are 14 residues in the CDR3. CDR1 is SQVTM and CDR2 is ANQGSEA in the germline V gene. Unmatched junction bases numbered 10, after V lost 4 bases and J lost 5 bases. As DNA, the CDR3 is TGCAGCGTTGTTCTAGCGGGTTACCTCGACGAGCAGTACTTC. Amino acid sequence: CSVVLAGYLDEQYF.

The chain links TRBV30 to TRBJ2-5, with D tentatively TRBD1 (6 bases). CDR3 size: 16 residues. Trimming took 2 bases from V and 2 from J, leaving 18 bases between them. Per germline, CDR1 GTSNPN and CDR2 SVGIG (reference sequence). CDR3 bases: TGTGCCTGGAGTAAATACATCGGACAGTTTCAAGAGACCCAGTACTTC. It codes for CAWSKYIGQFQETQYF.

This chain connects TRBV30 to TRBJ2-5; unclear D gene. TRBJ2-7 explains the end of the DNA better; the J call may be wrong. Germline assignment: CDR1 GTSNPN and CDR2 SVGIG (reference sequence). The CDR3 contains 15 residues. CDR3 amino acids: CAWSVRGSSSYEQYF. In nucleotides, the CDR3 is TGTGCCTGGAGTGTACGAGGTTCGAGCTCCTACGAGCAGTACTTC.

This clone was counted once. This chain connects TRBV19 to TRBJ2-7, with 9 bases identical to TRBD1. Unmatched junction bases numbered 14, after V lost 5 bases and J lost 6 bases. The germline gives CDR1 LNHDA, CDR2 SQIVND (reference sequence). The CDR3 runs 16 residues. The CDR3 protein is CASSSRPGQGLGEQYF. The DNA for the CDR3 is TGTGCCAGTAGTTCAAGACCGGGACAGGGCCTTGGCGAGCAGTACTTC.

The chain carries TRBV6-5 and TRBJ1-4; a possible D gene is TRBD1 (5 bases). This CDR3 has 15 amino acids. Germline V gene data show CDR1 as MNHEY and CDR2 as SVGAGI. Trimming left V 5 bases short and J 6 bases short, with 16 bases between. CDR3 sequence reads: CASSRTGDLYEKLFF. In nucleotides, the CDR3 is TGTGCCAGCAGTCGAACTGGGGACCTCTATGAAAAACTGTTTTTT.

The V and J genes are TRBV5-4 and TRBJ2-5, with D perhaps given as TRBD1 or TRBD2 (6 bases each). Deletions cut 0 bases from V and 5 bases from J, with 14 bases between. Germline CDR1 is SGHNT and CDR2 is YYREEE (reference sequence). CDR3 size: 15 residues. CDR3 DNA sequence: TGTGCCAGCAGCTTGGATTCGGGGGCAGGTGAGACCCAGTACTTC. It translates to CASSLDSGAGETQYF.